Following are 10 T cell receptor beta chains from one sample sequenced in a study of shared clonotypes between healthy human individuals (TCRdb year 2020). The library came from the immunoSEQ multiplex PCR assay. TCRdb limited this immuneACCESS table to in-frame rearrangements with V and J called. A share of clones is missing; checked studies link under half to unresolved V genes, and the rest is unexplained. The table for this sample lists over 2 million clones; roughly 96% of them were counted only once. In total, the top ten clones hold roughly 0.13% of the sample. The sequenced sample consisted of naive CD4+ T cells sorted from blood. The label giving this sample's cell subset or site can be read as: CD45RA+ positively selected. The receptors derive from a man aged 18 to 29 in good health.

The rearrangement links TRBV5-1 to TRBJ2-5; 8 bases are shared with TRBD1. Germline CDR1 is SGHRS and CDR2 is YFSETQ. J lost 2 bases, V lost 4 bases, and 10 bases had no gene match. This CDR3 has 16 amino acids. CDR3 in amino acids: CASSKWTGTGQETQYF. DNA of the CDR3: TGCGCCAGCAGCAAATGGACAGGGACGGGACAAGAGACCCAGTACTTC. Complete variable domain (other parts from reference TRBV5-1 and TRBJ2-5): KAGVTQTPRYLIKTRGQQVTLSCSPISGHRSVSWYQQTPGQGLQFLFEYFSETQRNKGNFPGRFSGRQFSNSRSEMNVSTLELGDSALYLCASSKWTGTGQETQYFGPGTRLLVL.

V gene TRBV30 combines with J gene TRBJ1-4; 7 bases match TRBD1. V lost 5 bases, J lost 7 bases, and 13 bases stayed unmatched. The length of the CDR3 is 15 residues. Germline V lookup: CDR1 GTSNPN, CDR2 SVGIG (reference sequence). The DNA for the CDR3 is TGTGCCTGGGTCCCGAAGACAGGGAGTAGTGAAAAACTGTTTTTT. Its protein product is CAWVPKTGSSEKLFF. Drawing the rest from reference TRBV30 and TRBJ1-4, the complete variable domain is SQTIHQWPATLVQPVGSPLSLECTVEGTSNPNLYWYRQAAGRGLQLLFYSVGIGQISSEVPQNLSASRPQDRQFILSSKKLLLSDSGFYLCAWVPKTGSSEKLFFGSGTQLSVL.

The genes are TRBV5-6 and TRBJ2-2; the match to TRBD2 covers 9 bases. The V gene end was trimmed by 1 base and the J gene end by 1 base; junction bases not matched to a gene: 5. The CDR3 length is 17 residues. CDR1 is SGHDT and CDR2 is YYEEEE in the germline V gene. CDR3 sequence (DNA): TGTGCCAGCAGCTTGCGTGTACTAGCGGGGAACACCGGGGAGCTGTTTTTT. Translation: CASSLRVLAGNTGELFF.

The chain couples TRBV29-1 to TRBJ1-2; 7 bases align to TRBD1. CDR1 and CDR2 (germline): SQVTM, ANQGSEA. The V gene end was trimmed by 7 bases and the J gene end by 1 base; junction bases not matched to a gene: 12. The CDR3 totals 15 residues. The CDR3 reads CSAGTARVNNYGYTF. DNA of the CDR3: TGCAGCGCCGGGACAGCGAGAGTTAATAACTATGGCTACACCTTC. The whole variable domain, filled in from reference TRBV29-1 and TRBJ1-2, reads SAVISQKPSRDICQRGTSLTIQCQVDSQVTMMFWYRQQPGQSLTLIATANQGSEATYESGFVIDKFPISRPNLTFSTLTVSNMSPEDSSIYLCSAGTARVNNYGYTFGSGTRLTVV.

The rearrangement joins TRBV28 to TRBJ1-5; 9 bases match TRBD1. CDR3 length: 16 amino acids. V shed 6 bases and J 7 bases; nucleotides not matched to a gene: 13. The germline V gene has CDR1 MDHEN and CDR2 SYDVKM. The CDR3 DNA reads TGTGCCAGCAGGGAATGGACAGGGGAGGTGGGGCAGCCCCAGCATTTT. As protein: CASREWTGEVGQPQHF.

This chain's CDR3 is CASTTSSGGYTDTQYF. The CDR3 region has the DNA TGTGCCAGCACCACCTCTAGCGGGGGGTACACAGATACGCAGTATTTT. The chain is built from TRBV5-6 and TRBJ2-3, with TRBD2 matching 11 bases. V shed 6 bases and J 2 bases; nucleotides not matched to a gene: 8. The CDR3 sequence is 16 residues long. Germline CDR1 is SGHDT and CDR2 is YYEEEE.

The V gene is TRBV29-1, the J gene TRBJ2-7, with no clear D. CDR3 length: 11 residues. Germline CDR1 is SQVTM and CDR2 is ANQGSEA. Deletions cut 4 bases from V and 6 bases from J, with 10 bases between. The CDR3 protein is CSVGVIPEQYF. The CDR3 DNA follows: TGCAGCGTTGGGGTCATCCCCGAGCAGTACTTC.

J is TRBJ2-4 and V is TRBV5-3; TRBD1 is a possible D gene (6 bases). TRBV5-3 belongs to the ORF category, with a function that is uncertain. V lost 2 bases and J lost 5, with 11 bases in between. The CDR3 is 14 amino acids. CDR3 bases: TGTGCCAGAAGCTTCAACAGGGAACAAAACATTCAGTACTTC. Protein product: CARSFNREQNIQYF.

The CDR3 is CASSAFVGNTIYF. CDR3 bases: TGTGCCAGTAGTGCTTTTGTCGGAAACACCATATATTTT. The chain carries TRBV19 and TRBJ1-3; D is uncertain. Trimming left V 5 bases short and J 4 bases short, with 9 bases between. The CDR3 covers 13 residues. Germline V gene sequence: CDR1 LNHDA, CDR2 SQIVND (reference sequence). Full variable domain (rest looked up from reference TRBV19 and TRBJ1-3): DGGITQSPKYLFRKEGQNVTLSCEQNLNHDAMYWYRQDPGQGLRLIYYSQIVNDFQKGDIAEGYSVSREKKESFPLTVTSAQKNPTAFYLCASSAFVGNTIYFGEGSWLTVV.

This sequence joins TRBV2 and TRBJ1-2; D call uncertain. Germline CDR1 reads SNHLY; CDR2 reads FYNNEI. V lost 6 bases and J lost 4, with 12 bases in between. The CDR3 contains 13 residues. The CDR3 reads CASSKENTYGYTF. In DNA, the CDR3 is TGTGCCAGCAGCAAGGAGAATACCTATGGCTACACCTTC.